The 6 T cell receptor beta chains presented below share a single source sample, sequenced in a study of cytomegalovirus exposure and HLA in healthy donors. The PCR was carried out with 60 Vbeta primers and 13 Jbeta primers. Only in-frame clones appear in the TCRdb table, and some are missing; sequencing was by immunoSEQ multiplex PCR. The listing contains 150,000 to 200,000 clones. The sample comprised PBMCs. All receptors come from a woman under 30 in good health and CMV-seropositive.

The V gene is TRBV19, the J gene TRBJ1-1, with D possibly being TRBD1 (6 bases). CDR1 is LNHDA and CDR2 is SQIVND in the germline V gene (reference sequence). CDR3 length equals 15 residues. The V end lost 7 bases, the J end lost 3 bases, and 18 bases lay between the germline ends. DNA of the CDR3: TGTGCCAGTACCCCGGGAGGGGGGCCTGACACTGAAGCTTTCTTT. Residues: CASTPGGGPDTEAFF.

The chain couples TRBV15 to TRBJ2-1; 14 positions match TRBD2. The CDR3 spans 18 residues. Per germline, CDR1 LNHNV and CDR2 YYDKDF (reference sequence). The J segment lost 0 bases and the V segment lost 5 bases, leaving 6 bases of the junction unmatched. The CDR3 sequence: CATSGRLAGGISYNEQFF. The CDR3 DNA reads as TGTGCCACCAGCGGCAGACTAGCGGGAGGGATCTCCTACAATGAGCAGTTCTTC.

V and J are TRBV5-1 and TRBJ1-1, with a weak D call TRBD1 (5 bases). CDR3 size: 16 residues. Germline CDR1 reads SGHRS; CDR2 reads YFSETQ. Trimming removed 0 bases from V and 4 bases from J, with 16 bases in between. Written as DNA, the CDR3 is TGCGCCAGCAGCTTGGCCGCCAGGGCATTAGGCACTGAAGCTTTCTTT. It translates to CASSLAARALGTEAFF. Combining the CDR3 with reference TRBV5-1 and TRBJ1-1 gives the whole variable domain KAGVTQTPRYLIKTRGQQVTLSCSPISGHRSVSWYQQTPGQGLQFLFEYFSETQRNKGNFPGRFSGRQFSNSRSEMNVSTLELGDSALYLCASSLAARALGTEAFFGQGTRLTVV.

The rearrangement links TRBV5-4 to TRBJ2-3; 8 bases are shared with TRBD2. V gave up 5 bases and J gave up 3 bases; unmatched junction bases: 8. Germline values: CDR1 SGHNT, CDR2 YYREEE (reference sequence). The CDR3 extends over 15 amino acids. The CDR3 region has the DNA TGTGCCAGCAGGACCCTAGCGGGTCGGACAGATACGCAGTATTTT. Encoded protein: CASRTLAGRTDTQYF.

The chain employs TRBV18 and TRBJ1-5; no clear D. This CDR3 has 13 residues. Germline CDR1 KGHSH, CDR2 LQKENI. Trimming left V 2 bases short and J 4 bases short, with 6 bases between. This CDR3 reads CASSPTENQPQHF. CDR3 nucleotides: TGTGCCAGCTCACCAACCGAGAATCAGCCCCAGCATTTT.

The chain couples TRBV19 to TRBJ1-6, with D perhaps matching TRBD1 (5 bases). Germline values: CDR1 LNHDA, CDR2 SQIVND (reference sequence). V dropped 4 bases and J dropped 4 bases, with 11 bases sitting between them. CDR3 length equals 15 residues. CDR3 amino acids: CASSNIDSYNSPLHF. The CDR3 DNA reads as TGTGCCAGTAGTAACATCGACAGTTATAATTCACCCCTCCACTTT.